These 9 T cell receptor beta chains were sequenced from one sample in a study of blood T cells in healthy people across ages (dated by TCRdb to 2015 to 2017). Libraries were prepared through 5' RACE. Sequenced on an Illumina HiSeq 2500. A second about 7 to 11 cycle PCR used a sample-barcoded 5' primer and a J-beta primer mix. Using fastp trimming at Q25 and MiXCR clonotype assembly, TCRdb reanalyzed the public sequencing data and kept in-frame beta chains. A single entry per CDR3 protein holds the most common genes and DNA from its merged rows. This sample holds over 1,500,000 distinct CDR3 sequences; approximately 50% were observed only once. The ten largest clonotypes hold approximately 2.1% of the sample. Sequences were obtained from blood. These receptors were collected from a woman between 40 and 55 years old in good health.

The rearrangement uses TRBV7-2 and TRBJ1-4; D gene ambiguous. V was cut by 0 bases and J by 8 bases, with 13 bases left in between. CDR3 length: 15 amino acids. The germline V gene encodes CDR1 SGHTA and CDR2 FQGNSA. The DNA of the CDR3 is TGTGCCAGCAGCTTAGCGAGGTCTGAAGGGGAAAAACTGTTTTTT. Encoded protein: CASSLARSEGEKLFF.

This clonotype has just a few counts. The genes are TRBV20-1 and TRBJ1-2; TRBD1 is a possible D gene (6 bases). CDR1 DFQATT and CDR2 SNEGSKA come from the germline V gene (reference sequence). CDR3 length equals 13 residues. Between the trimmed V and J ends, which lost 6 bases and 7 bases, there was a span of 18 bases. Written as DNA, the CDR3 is TGCAGTGCCGGAGTCGGGGGCGCCGGTGGCTACACCTTC. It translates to CSAGVGGAGGYTF.

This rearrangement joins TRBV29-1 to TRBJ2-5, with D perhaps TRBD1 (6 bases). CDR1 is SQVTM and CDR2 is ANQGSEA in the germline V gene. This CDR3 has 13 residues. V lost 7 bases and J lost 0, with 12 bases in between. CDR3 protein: CSAGQLYQETQYF. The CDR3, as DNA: TGCAGCGCTGGACAGTTGTACCAAGAGACCCAGTACTTC.

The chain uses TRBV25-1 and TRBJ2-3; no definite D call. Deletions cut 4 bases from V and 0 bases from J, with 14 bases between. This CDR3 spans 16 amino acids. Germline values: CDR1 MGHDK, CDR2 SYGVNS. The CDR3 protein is CASSVAPGSSTDTQYF. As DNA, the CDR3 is TGTGCCAGCAGTGTCGCCCCCGGCAGCAGCACAGATACGCAGTATTTT.

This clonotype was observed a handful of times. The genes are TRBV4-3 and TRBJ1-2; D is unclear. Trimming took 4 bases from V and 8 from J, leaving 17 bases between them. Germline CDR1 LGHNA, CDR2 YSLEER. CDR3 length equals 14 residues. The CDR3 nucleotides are TGCGCCAGCAGCCCAGAGAGGTTGGGTGGCGGCTACACCTTC. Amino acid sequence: CASSPERLGGGYTF.

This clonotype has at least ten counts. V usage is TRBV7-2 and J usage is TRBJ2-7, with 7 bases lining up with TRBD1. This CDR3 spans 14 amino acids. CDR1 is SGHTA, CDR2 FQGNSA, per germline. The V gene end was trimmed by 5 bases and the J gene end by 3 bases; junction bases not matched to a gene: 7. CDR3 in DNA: TGTGCCAGCAGCCCCCGACAGGGCGACTACGAGCAGTACTTC. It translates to CASSPRQGDYEQYF.

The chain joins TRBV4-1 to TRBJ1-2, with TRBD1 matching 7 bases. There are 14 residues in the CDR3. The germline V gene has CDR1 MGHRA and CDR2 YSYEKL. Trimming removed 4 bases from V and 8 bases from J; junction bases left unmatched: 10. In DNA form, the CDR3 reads TGCGCCAGCAGCCCCCGTGAGGGGGCGAGCGGCTACACCTTC. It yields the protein CASSPREGASGYTF.

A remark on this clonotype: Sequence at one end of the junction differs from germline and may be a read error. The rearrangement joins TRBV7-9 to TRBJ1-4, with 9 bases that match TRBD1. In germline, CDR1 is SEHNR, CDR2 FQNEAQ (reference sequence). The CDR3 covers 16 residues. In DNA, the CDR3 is TGTGCCAGCAGCTCGGGTGGCGGGACAGGGAATGAAAAGCTGTTTTTT. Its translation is CASSSGGGTGNEKLFF.

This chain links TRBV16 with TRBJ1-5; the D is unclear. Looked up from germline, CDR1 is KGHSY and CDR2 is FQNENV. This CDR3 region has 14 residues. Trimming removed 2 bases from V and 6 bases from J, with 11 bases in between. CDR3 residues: CASSQGTEFQPQHF. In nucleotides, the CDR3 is TGTGCCAGCAGCCAAGGAACAGAATTTCAGCCCCAGCATTTT.